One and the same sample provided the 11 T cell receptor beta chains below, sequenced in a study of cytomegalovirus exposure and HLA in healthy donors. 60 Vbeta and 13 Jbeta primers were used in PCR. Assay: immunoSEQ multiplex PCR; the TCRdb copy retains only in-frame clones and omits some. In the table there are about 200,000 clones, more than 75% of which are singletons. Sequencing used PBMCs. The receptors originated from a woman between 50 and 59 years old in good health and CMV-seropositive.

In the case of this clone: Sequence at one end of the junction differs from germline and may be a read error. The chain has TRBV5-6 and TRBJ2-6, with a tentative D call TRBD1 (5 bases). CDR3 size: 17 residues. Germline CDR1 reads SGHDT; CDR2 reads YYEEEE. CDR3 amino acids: CASSLELGVSGANGLTF. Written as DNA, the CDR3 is TGTGCCAGCAGCTTGGAATTGGGTGTCTCTGGGGCCAACGGCCTGACTTTC.

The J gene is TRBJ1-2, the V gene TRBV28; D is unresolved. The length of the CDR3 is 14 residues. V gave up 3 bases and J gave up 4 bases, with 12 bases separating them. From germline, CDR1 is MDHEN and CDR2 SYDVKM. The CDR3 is CASSFSGSRYGYTF. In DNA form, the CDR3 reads TGTGCCAGCAGTTTTTCGGGAAGTCGCTATGGCTACACCTTC.

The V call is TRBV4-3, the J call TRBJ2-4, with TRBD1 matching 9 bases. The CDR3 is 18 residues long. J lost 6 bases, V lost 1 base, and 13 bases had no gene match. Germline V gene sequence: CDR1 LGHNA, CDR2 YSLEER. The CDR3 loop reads CASSQGPVGQGTGNIQYF. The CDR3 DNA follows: TGCGCCAGCAGCCAAGGACCCGTGGGACAGGGCACGGGAAACATTCAGTACTTC.

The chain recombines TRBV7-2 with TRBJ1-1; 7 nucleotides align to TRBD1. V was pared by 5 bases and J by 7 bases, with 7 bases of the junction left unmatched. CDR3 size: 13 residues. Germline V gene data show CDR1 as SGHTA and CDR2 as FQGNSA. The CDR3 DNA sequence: TGTGCCAGCAGCGTAAACAGGGGACTTGAAGCTTTCTTT. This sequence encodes CASSVNRGLEAFF.

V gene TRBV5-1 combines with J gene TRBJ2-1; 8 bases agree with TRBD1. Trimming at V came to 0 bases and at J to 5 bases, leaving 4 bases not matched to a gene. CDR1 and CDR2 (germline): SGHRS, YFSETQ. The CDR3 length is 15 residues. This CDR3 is CASSLVVTGDNEQFF. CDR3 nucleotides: TGCGCCAGCAGCTTGGTGGTGACAGGGGACAATGAGCAGTTCTTC.

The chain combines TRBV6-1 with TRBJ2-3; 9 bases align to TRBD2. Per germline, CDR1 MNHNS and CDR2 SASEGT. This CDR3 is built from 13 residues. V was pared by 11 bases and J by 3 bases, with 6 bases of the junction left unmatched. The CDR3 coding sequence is TGTGCCGGTAGACTAGCGGCTACAGATACGCAGTATTTT. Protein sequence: CAGRLAATDTQYF.

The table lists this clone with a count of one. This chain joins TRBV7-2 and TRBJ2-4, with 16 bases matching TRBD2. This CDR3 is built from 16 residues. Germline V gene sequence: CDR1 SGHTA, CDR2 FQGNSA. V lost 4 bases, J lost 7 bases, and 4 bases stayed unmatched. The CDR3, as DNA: TGTGCCAGCAGCTCGGGACTAGCGGGAGGGGATAACATTCAGTACTTC. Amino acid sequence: CASSSGLAGGDNIQYF.

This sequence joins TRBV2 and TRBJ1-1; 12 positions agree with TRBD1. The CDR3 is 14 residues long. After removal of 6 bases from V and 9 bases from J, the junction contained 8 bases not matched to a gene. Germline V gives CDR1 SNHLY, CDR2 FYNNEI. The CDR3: CASRTGTGGSKAFF. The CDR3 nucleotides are TGTGCCAGCAGAACCGGGACAGGGGGCTCTAAAGCTTTCTTT.

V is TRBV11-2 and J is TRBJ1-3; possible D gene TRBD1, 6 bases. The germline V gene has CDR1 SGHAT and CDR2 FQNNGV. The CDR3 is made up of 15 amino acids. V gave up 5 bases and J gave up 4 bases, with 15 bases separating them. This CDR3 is CASSTQGLWGNTIYF. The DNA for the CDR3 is TGTGCCAGCAGCACTCAGGGGTTATGGGGAAACACCATATATTTT. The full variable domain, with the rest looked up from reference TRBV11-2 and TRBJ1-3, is EAGVAQSPRYKIIEKRQSVAFWCNPISGHATLYWYQQILGQGPKLLIQFQNNGVVDDSQLPKDRFSAERLKGVDSTLKIQPAKLEDSAVYLCASSTQGLWGNTIYFGEGSWLTVV.

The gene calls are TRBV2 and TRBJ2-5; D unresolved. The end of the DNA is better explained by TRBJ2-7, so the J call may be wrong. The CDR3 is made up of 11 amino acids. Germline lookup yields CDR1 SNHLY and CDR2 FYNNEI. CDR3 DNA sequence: TGTGCCAGCAGTGAAGGGAGCGAGCAGTACTTC. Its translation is CASSEGSEQYF.

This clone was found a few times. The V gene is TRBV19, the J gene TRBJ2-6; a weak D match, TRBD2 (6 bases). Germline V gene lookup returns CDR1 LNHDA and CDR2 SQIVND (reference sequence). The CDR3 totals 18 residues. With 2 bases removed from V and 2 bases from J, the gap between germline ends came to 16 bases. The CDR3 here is CASSIQGSRGTGANVLTF. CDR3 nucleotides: TGTGCCAGTAGTATACAAGGGTCGCGGGGTACTGGGGCCAACGTCCTGACTTTC.